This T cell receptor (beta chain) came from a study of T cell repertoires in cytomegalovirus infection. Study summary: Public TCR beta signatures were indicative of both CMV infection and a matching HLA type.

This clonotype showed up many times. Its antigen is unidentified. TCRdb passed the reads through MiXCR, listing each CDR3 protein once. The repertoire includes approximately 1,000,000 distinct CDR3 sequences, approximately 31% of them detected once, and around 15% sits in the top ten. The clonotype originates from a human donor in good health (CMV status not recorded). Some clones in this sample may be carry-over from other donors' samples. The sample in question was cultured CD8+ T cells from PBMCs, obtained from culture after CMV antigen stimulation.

The CDR3 DNA is TGTGCCAGCAGACCAGGAATAAGCTCGCAAGAGACCCAGTACTTC. Its translation is CASRPGISSQETQYF. J is TRBJ2-5 and V is TRBV7-3; D unresolved. The V and J ends lost 6 bases and 2 bases respectively, with 16 bases between them. In germline, CDR1 is SGHTA, CDR2 FQGTGA. This CDR3 is 15 amino acids long.